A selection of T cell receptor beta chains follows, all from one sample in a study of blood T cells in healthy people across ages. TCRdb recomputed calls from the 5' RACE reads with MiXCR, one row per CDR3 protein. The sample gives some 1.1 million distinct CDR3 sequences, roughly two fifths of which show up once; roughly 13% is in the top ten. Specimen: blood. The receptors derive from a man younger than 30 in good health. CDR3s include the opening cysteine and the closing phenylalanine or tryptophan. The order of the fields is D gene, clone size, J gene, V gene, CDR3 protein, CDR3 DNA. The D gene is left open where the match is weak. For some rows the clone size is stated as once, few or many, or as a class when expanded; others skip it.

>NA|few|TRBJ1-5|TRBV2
CASSEASSSQPQHF
TGTGCCAGCAGTGAAGCCTCTTCTAGCCAGCCCCAGCATTTT
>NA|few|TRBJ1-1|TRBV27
CASRWDRGSEAFF
TGTGCCAGCAGGTGGGACCGCGGTTCTGAAGCTTTCTTT
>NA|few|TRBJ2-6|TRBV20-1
CSARKALDPGANVLTF
TGCAGTGCTAGAAAAGCTCTCGATCCTGGGGCCAACGTCCTGACTTTC
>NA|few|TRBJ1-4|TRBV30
CACPNQGLREKLFF
TGTGCCTGCCCAAACCAGGGACTGCGGGAAAAACTGTTTTTT
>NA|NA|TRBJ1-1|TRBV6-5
CASTPGSRIGTEAFF
TGTGCCAGCACCCCGGGGAGCCGCATTGGCACTGAAGCTTTCTTT
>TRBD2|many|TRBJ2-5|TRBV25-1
CASIGRLETQYF
TGTGCCAGCATCGGGAGGTTAGAGACCCAGTACTTC
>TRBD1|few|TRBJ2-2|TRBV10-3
CAISKQGPSTGELFF
TGTGCCATCAGTAAACAGGGGCCGTCTACCGGGGAGCTGTTTTTT
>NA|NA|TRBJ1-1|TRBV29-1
CRAAMGNTEAFF
TGCAGAGCGGCAATGGGGAACACTGAAGCTTTCTTT
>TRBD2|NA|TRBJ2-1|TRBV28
CASRGGGINEQFF
TGTGCCAGCCGGGGGGGTGGAATCAATGAGCAGTTCTTC
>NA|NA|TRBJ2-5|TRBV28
CASSLFGQNQETQYF
TGTGCCAGCAGTTTATTTGGACAGAACCAAGAGACCCAGTACTTC
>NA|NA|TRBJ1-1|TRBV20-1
CSARDPNRATEAFF
TGCAGTGCTAGAGATCCGAACAGGGCGACTGAAGCTTTCTTT
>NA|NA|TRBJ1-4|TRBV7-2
CASSHYGEPNEKLFF
TGTGCCAGCAGCCACTACGGCGAACCTAATGAAAAACTGTTTTTT
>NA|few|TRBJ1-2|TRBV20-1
CSPWEIGGYTF
TGCAGTCCCTGGGAGATCGGAGGCTACACCTTC
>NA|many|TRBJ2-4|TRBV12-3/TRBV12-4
CASSAGGVVRNIQYF
TGTGCCAGCAGTGCTGGAGGCGTAGTGCGAAACATTCAGTACTTC
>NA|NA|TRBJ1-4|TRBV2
CASRDTLATNEKLFF
TGTGCCAGCAGGGACACCTTAGCCACTAATGAAAAACTGTTTTTT
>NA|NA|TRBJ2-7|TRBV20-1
CSARDPTGYYEQYF
TGCAGTGCTAGAGATCCGACAGGTTACTACGAGCAGTACTTC
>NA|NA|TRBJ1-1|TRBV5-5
CASSFWATEAFF
TGTGCCAGCAGCTTCTGGGCGACTGAAGCTTTCTTT
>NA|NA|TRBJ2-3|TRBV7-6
CASSFRLVGDRQYF
TGTGCCAGCAGCTTCCGGCTAGTAGGAGATAGGCAGTATTTT
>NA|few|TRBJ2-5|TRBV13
CASRGVETQYF
TGTGCCAGCAGGGGCGTAGAGACCCAGTACTTC
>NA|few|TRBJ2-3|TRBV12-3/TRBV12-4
CASSSDRTDTQYF
TGTGCCAGCAGTTCTGACAGGACAGATACGCAGTATTTT
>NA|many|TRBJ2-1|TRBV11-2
CASSLDWGEQFF
TGTGCCAGCAGCTTAGATTGGGGTGAGCAGTTCTTC
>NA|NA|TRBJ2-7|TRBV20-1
CSARGSRGPSYNEQYF
TGCAGTGCTAGAGGATCCAGGGGCCCCTCCTACAATGAGCAGTACTTC